Below are 19 T cell receptor beta chains sequenced from a single sample in a study of somatic mutations in cytotoxic T cells in rheumatoid arthritis. Here immunoSEQ multiplex PCR was the method, and the copy in TCRdb shows in-frame clones only, minus some. The repertoire holds around 20,000 clones, with 75% to 90% as singletons. The specimen was CD8+ T cells sorted from blood. These receptor sequences come from an adult with rheumatoid arthritis.

The CDR3 loop is CASSSSGILTDTQYF. The CDR3 nucleotides are TGTGCCAGCAGCTCTAGCGGGATCCTCACAGATACGCAGTATTTT. The gene calls are TRBV7-3 and TRBJ2-3, with 9 bases that match TRBD2. In germline, CDR1 is SGHTA, CDR2 FQGTGA. The V and J ends lost 4 bases and 2 bases, in that order; junction bases with no gene match: 4. The CDR3 totals 15 residues.

The chain combines TRBV28 with TRBJ2-5, with D possibly being TRBD2 (6 bases). Germline-derived CDR1 and CDR2 are MDHEN and SYDVKM. Deletions cut 8 bases from V and 0 bases from J, with 25 bases between. The CDR3 totals 18 residues. This CDR3 reads CASCIGGGDLLYQETQYF. The DNA of the CDR3 is TGTGCCAGCTGTATTGGGGGTGGGGACTTACTGTACCAAGAGACCCAGTACTTC.

The chain recombines TRBV7-2 with TRBJ2-7; a possible D gene is TRBD2 (6 bases). Trimming removed 2 bases from V and 4 bases from J, with 15 bases in between. CDR3 length equals 15 residues. Per germline, CDR1 SGHTA and CDR2 FQGNSA. The CDR3 DNA is TGTGCCAGCAGCTTATTCGGGGGAGGCGGGTACGAGCAGTACTTC. Translation gives CASSLFGGGGYEQYF.

The rearrangement joins TRBV9 to TRBJ2-7, with D perhaps matching TRBD1 or TRBD2 (5 bases each). The CDR3 spans 15 residues. Germline-derived CDR1 and CDR2 are SGDLS and YYNGEE. Between the trimmed V and J ends, which lost 4 bases and 6 bases, there was a span of 20 bases. In nucleotides, the CDR3 is TGTGCCAGCAGCCCCTCCTCCGGGGCGTTGGTCGAGCAGTACTTC. It specifies CASSPSSGALVEQYF.

The chain combines TRBV7-9 with TRBJ2-5; 8 nucleotides line up with TRBD2. Unmatched junction bases numbered 15, after V lost 5 bases and J lost 7 bases. Germline CDR1 SEHNR, CDR2 FQNEAQ (reference sequence). The CDR3 is 16 residues long. In DNA, the CDR3 is TGTGCCAGCAGCACCCCTAGCGGGCGGGTTGTTGTGACCCAGTACTTC. The encoded protein is CASSTPSGRVVVTQYF.

The genes are TRBV4-3 and TRBJ2-1; no definite D call. The V end lost 0 bases, the J end lost 1 base, and 7 bases lay between the germline ends. The germline CDR1 and CDR2 sequences are LGHNA and YSLEER. The CDR3 covers 15 residues. The CDR3 DNA sequence: TGCGCCAGCAGCCAAGATTTAAGTTCCTACAATGAGCAGTTCTTC. This codes for CASSQDLSSYNEQFF.

The chain combines TRBV4-3 with TRBJ2-7, with D possibly matching TRBD1 (5 bases). The CDR3 is 13 amino acids. The V end lost 4 bases, the J end lost 1 base, and 8 bases lay between the germline ends. The germline V gene has CDR1 LGHNA and CDR2 YSLEER. The CDR3 region is CASSPGYSYEQYF. The CDR3 bases are TGCGCCAGCAGCCCAGGGTATTCCTACGAGCAGTACTTC.

This clone was counted a few times. The rearrangement uses TRBV27 and TRBJ1-6; D not resolved. Germline V gene lookup returns CDR1 MNHEY and CDR2 SMNVEV (reference sequence). V gave up 5 bases and J gave up 0 bases, with 11 bases separating them. The CDR3 covers 16 residues. CDR3 region: CASSPMGSSYNSPLHF. In DNA form, the CDR3 reads TGTGCCAGCAGTCCCATGGGGAGCTCCTATAATTCACCCCTCCACTTT.

This clone has a handful of counts. This rearrangement joins TRBV28 to TRBJ1-1, with D hard to call. CDR3 length: 15 residues. Germline CDR1 MDHEN, CDR2 SYDVKM. Trimming took off 4 bases at V and 4 bases at J, with 16 bases between the two ends. CDR3 sequence: CASSSDGVGSTEAFF. Here the CDR3 DNA reads TGTGCCAGCAGTTCCGATGGCGTGGGGAGCACTGAAGCTTTCTTT.

This chain links TRBV9 with TRBJ2-3, with 13 bases lining up with TRBD2. Germline values: CDR1 SGDLS, CDR2 YYNGEE. V dropped 8 bases and J dropped 0; count of bases not matched to a gene: 6. This CDR3 region has 16 residues. Here the CDR3 DNA reads TGTGCCAGAGGACTAGCGGGAGATTTAAGCACAGATACGCAGTATTTT. Encoded protein: CARGLAGDLSTDTQYF.

V usage is TRBV4-1 and J usage is TRBJ2-7; D is undetermined. CDR1 and CDR2 (germline): MGHRA, YSYEKL. The CDR3 extends over 13 amino acids. Trimming removed 4 bases from V and 1 base from J, with 8 bases in between. The CDR3 bases are TGCGCCAGCAGCCGGGCCCCGTCCTACGAGCAGTACTTC. Its protein is CASSRAPSYEQYF.

The rearrangement joins TRBV19 to TRBJ2-1; D is perhaps TRBD2 (5 bases). Germline V gene lookup returns CDR1 LNHDA and CDR2 SQIVND (reference sequence). V lost 6 bases and J lost 2, with 11 bases in between. This CDR3 has 14 residues. The CDR3 DNA reads TGTGCCAGTAGCCCCGGCGGGCCCTACAATGAGCAGTTCTTC. Its protein product is CASSPGGPYNEQFF.

This chain joins TRBV27 and TRBJ2-2; D may be TRBD2 (6 bases). This CDR3 has 13 residues. Germline CDR1 MNHEY, CDR2 SMNVEV (reference sequence). Trimming shortened V by 4 bases and J by 4 bases, and 7 bases separated the two germline ends. The CDR3 here is CASSYGGTGELFF. The CDR3 nucleotides are TGTGCCAGCAGTTACGGGGGCACCGGGGAGCTGTTTTTT.

The J gene is TRBJ2-1, the V gene TRBV2; TRBD2 might be the D (6 bases). From germline, CDR1 is SNHLY and CDR2 FYNNEI. Trimming cost V 2 bases and J 4 bases, with 12 bases left between them. The CDR3 runs to 15 residues. In nucleotides, the CDR3 is TGTGCCAGCAGTGAACCGGTCGCGGGATACAATGAGCAGTTCTTC. Residues: CASSEPVAGYNEQFF.

DNA for the CDR3: TGTGCCAGCAGCTTTTCTGGGCACGTGGTTAAGATTGAAGCTTTCTTT. This sequence encodes CASSFSGHVVKIEAFF. This chain connects TRBV7-9 to TRBJ1-1; no reliable D call. Germline CDR1 is SEHNR and CDR2 is FQNEAQ (reference sequence). This CDR3 comprises 16 residues. V was trimmed by 3 bases and J by 7 bases, leaving 21 bases between them.

The genes are TRBV7-2 and TRBJ2-3; 8 bases match TRBD2. CDR3 length: 15 residues. The V and J ends lost 0 bases and 2 bases, in that order; junction bases with no gene match: 1. Germline values: CDR1 SGHTA, CDR2 FQGNSA. CDR3 sequence (DNA): TGTGCCAGCAGCTTAGCAGCGGGGGACACAGATACGCAGTATTTT. Protein sequence: CASSLAAGDTDTQYF.

The chain employs TRBV7-9 and TRBJ2-3, with 7 bases aligning to TRBD2. Germline V lookup: CDR1 SEHNR, CDR2 FQNEAQ (reference sequence). With 5 bases clipped from V and 2 bases from J, the junction kept 7 bases outside the gene matches. The CDR3 spans 15 residues. This CDR3 reads CASSGSGDPTDTQYF. The CDR3 DNA is TGTGCCAGCAGCGGAAGCGGGGACCCCACAGATACGCAGTATTTT.

The chain is built from TRBV19 and TRBJ1-2, with 8 bases identical to TRBD1. This CDR3 region has 16 residues. The germline CDR1 and CDR2 sequences are LNHDA and SQIVND (reference sequence). V was clipped by 4 bases and J by 7 bases; unmatched bases: 14. The CDR3 region is CASSTFYQDRGFGYTF. The CDR3 DNA reads TGTGCCAGTAGTACCTTCTACCAAGACAGGGGTTTTGGCTACACCTTC.

The chain recombines TRBV9 with TRBJ2-1; D is possibly TRBD2 (5 bases). This CDR3 has 15 residues. Per germline, CDR1 SGDLS and CDR2 YYNGEE. V was cut by 4 bases and J by 4 bases, with 15 bases left in between. CDR3 loop: CASSNNGISYNEQFF. CDR3 bases: TGTGCCAGCAGCAACAACGGGATTTCTTACAATGAGCAGTTCTTC.